These 7 T cell receptor beta chains came from one sample sequenced in a study of T cell responses to AZD1222 COVID-19 vaccine. Repertoires were generated with immunoSEQ multiplex PCR, while TCRdb's copy carries only in-frame clones and drops some. The sample gives roughly 130,000 clones, 94% of which show up once; around 6.6% is in the top ten. Sequencing was performed on peripheral blood, taken on day 0 of AZD1222 vaccination. The receptor source for this set is an adult in good health.

The genes are TRBV30 and TRBJ1-1, with 8 bases identical to TRBD1. This CDR3 contains 11 residues. The V gene's germline CDR1 is GTSNPN and CDR2 SVGIG (reference sequence). J gave up 4 bases and V 5 bases, and 0 bases lay outside the gene matches. The CDR3 spells CAWGQGTEAFF. The DNA of the CDR3 is TGTGCCTGGGGACAGGGCACTGAAGCTTTCTTT.

This sequence joins TRBV9 and TRBJ2-1, with 12 positions matching TRBD2. Germline V gene sequence: CDR1 SGDLS, CDR2 YYNGEE. There are 17 residues in the CDR3. J lost 0 bases, V lost 2 bases, and 3 bases had no gene match. The CDR3 region has the DNA TGTGCCAGCAGCGTTTCTAGCGGGAGGGACTCCTACAATGAGCAGTTCTTC. Translating it yields CASSVSSGRDSYNEQFF. The whole variable domain, filled in from reference TRBV9 and TRBJ2-1, reads DSGVTQTPKHLITATGQRVTLRCSPRSGDLSVYWYQQSLDQGLQFLIQYYNGEERAKGNILERFSAQQFPDLHSELNLSSLELGDSALYFCASSVSSGRDSYNEQFFGPGTRLTVL.

This clone was picked up one time. The gene calls are TRBV28 and TRBJ2-4; D is unresolved. This CDR3 spans 13 amino acids. Germline loops: CDR1 MDHEN, CDR2 SYDVKM. Trimming shortened V by 4 bases and J by 2 bases, and 6 bases separated the two germline ends. The DNA of the CDR3 is TGTGCCAGCAGTTCTGGGTCCAAAAACATTCAGTACTTC. The encoded protein is CASSSGSKNIQYF.

V gene TRBV6-6 combines with J gene TRBJ1-2; D is possibly TRBD1 (6 bases). Germline CDR1 is MNHNY and CDR2 is SVGAGI (reference sequence). Trimming removed 7 bases at V and 8 bases at J, with 26 bases between. This CDR3 is 16 amino acids long. CDR3 DNA sequence: TGTGCCAGCATTGACCCCATGGGGGGCGCGGGTGGAGGCTACACCTTC. It yields the protein CASIDPMGGAGGGYTF.

The gene calls are TRBV15 and TRBJ1-2, with 7 positions matching TRBD1. CDR1 is LNHNV and CDR2 is YYDKDF in the germline V gene (reference sequence). CDR3 size: 14 residues. V dropped 5 bases and J dropped 4; count of bases not matched to a gene: 7. The CDR3 region is CATSPNRGVYGYTF. The CDR3 coding sequence is TGTGCCACCAGCCCTAACAGGGGTGTCTATGGCTACACCTTC.

The chain carries TRBV15 and TRBJ2-1; the match to TRBD1 covers 7 bases. Germline loops: CDR1 LNHNV, CDR2 YYDKDF (reference sequence). CDR3 length equals 16 residues. V shed 3 bases and J 6 bases; nucleotides not matched to a gene: 11. The CDR3 nucleotides read TGTGCCACCAGCAGGGTTTGGACAGGTCGGAGCAATGAGCAGTTCTTC. Translation gives CATSRVWTGRSNEQFF.

The rearrangement joins TRBV27 to TRBJ2-5; 7 nucleotides line up with TRBD2. Germline lookup yields CDR1 MNHEY and CDR2 SMNVEV (reference sequence). The CDR3 is 14 amino acids. Losses at the gene ends were 2 bases for V and 5 bases for J; bases not matched to a gene: 5. CDR3 sequence: CASSLGRERETQYF. Here the CDR3 DNA reads TGTGCCAGCAGTTTAGGGCGGGAGAGGGAGACCCAGTACTTC.